The clone carrying this T cell receptor beta chain was recorded a few times. This specimen comes from a study of blood T cell repertoires in COVID-19. In the original processing: Reference gene primer amplification in the assay estimated nucleated cell counts. The protocol was immunoSEQ multiplex PCR, while the TCRdb copy is restricted to in-frame clones and leaves out a portion. V and J calls and clone size follow that table, whereas D and trimming were derived from the DNA. Of 150,000 or so clones in the sample, around 93% are singletons; the top ten hold under 5%. The germline V gene has CDR1 LNHDA and CDR2 SQIVND (reference sequence). V lost 6 bases to trimming and J lost 6 bases, with 12 bases between them. This CDR3 region has 13 residues.

This TCR was sampled from a woman between 45 and 65 years old with acute or convalescent COVID-19. This chain links TRBV19 with TRBJ1-5; TRBD1 might be the D (6 bases). Sequences were obtained from peripheral blood. CDR3 residues: CASRREGGQPQHF. The CDR3 coding sequence is TGTGCCAGTAGGAGGGAGGGGGGTCAGCCCCAGCATTTT.